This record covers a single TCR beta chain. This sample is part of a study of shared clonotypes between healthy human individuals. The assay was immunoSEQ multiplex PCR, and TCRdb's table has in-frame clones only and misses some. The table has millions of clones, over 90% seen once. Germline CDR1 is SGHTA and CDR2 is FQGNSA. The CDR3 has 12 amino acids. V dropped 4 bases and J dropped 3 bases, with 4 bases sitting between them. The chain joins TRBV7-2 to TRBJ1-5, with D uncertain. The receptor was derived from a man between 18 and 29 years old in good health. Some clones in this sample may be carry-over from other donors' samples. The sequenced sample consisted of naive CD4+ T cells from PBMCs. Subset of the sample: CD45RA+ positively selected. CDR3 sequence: CASSYYNQPQHF. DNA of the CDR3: TGTGCCAGCAGCTATTACAATCAGCCCCAGCATTTT.